A single sample gave rise to the 25 T cell receptor beta chains below, sequenced in a study of graft-versus-host responses after intestinal transplantation. Assay used: immunoSEQ multiplex PCR; TCRdb lists only in-frame clones, some missing. The sample shows around 21,000 clones, around 56% of them seen only once. Sequences were derived from alloreactive CD4+ T cells from a mixed lymphocyte reaction culture, sampled before intestinal transplant. Subset specified: CFSE-low proliferating T cells sorted from roughly six-day pre-transplant mixed lymphocyte reaction (GvH or HvG direction). These receptor sequences come from a human patient who received an intestinal transplant.

The V and J genes are TRBV4-1 and TRBJ2-7; no reliable D call. CDR3 length: 15 amino acids. The V gene lost 1 base and the J gene lost 2 bases, with 12 bases spanning the gap. Per germline, CDR1 MGHRA and CDR2 YSYEKL. Here the CDR3 DNA reads TGCGCCAGCAGCCAAGTACAGACCGTTACCTACGAGCAGTACTTC. Amino acids: CASSQVQTVTYEQYF.

The V gene is TRBV15, the J gene TRBJ2-5; 8 bases match TRBD1. Germline loops: CDR1 LNHNV, CDR2 YYDKDF (reference sequence). The length of the CDR3 is 15 residues. The J segment lost 2 bases and the V segment lost 4 bases, leaving 6 bases of the junction unmatched. The DNA of the CDR3 is TGTGCCACCAGCAAGCGACAGGGGCCACAAGAGACCCAGTACTTC. Protein: CATSKRQGPQETQYF. The full variable domain, in which reference TRBV15 and TRBJ2-5 provide the parts outside the CDR3, is DAMVIQNPRYQVTQFGKPVTLSCSQTLNHNVMYWYQQKSSQAPKLLFHYYDKDFNNEADTPDNFQSRRPNTSFCFLDIRSPGLGDTAMYLCATSKRQGPQETQYFGPGTRLLVL.

This chain links TRBV4-3 with TRBJ1-6; D not certain. The CDR3 contains 15 residues. Germline loops: CDR1 LGHNA, CDR2 YSLEER. The V end lost 6 bases, the J end lost 7 bases, and 16 bases lay between the germline ends. CDR3 region: CASSLNRNGNSPLHF. DNA of the CDR3: TGCGCCAGCAGTCTGAACCGAAACGGGAATTCACCCCTCCACTTT.

The rearrangement links TRBV5-6 to TRBJ2-7; D possibly corresponds to TRBD1 (6 bases). Trimming removed 3 bases from V and 4 bases from J, with 20 bases in between. The CDR3 contains 16 residues. Germline lookup yields CDR1 SGHDT and CDR2 YYEEEE. The CDR3 DNA sequence: TGTGCCAGCAGCTGGGGCACAGGGTCCCACCCTTACGAGCAGTACTTC. Amino acid sequence: CASSWGTGSHPYEQYF.

The chain joins TRBV2 to TRBJ1-1, with unresolved D. CDR1 and CDR2 (germline): SNHLY, FYNNEI. CDR3 size: 12 residues. Trimming removed 5 bases from V and 2 bases from J, with 6 bases in between. CDR3 amino acids: CASSFYNTEAFF. CDR3 nucleotides: TGTGCCAGCAGTTTTTATAACACTGAAGCTTTCTTT.

In this sample, this clone turned up once. The chain is built from TRBV6-5 and TRBJ2-5, with TRBD1 matching over 8 bases. V lost 2 bases to trimming and J lost 1 base; unmatched junction nucleotides: 6. This CDR3 spans 16 amino acids. Germline loops: CDR1 MNHEY, CDR2 SVGAGI. CDR3 region: CASSYSGQGPQETQYF. The CDR3 DNA reads TGTGCCAGCAGTTACAGCGGACAGGGCCCCCAAGAGACCCAGTACTTC.

This chain connects TRBV6-1 to TRBJ2-7; 7 bases are shared with TRBD2. The CDR3 has 14 residues. Per the germline V gene, CDR1 is MNHNS and CDR2 is SASEGT. V was clipped by 7 bases and J by 1 base; unmatched bases: 7. Written as DNA, the CDR3 is TGTGCCAGCAAAATCCTAGCGGTTTCCTACGAGCAGTACTTC. It yields the protein CASKILAVSYEQYF.

The gene calls are TRBV9 and TRBJ2-1, with TRBD1 matching 8 bases. This CDR3 contains 15 residues. V trimming: 0 bases; J trimming: 6 bases; junction bases outside the gene matches: 5. CDR1 is SGDLS and CDR2 is YYNGEE in the germline V gene. CDR3 DNA sequence: TGTGCCAGCAGCGTAGTCGACAGGGGTGGCAATGAGCAGTTCTTC. Protein sequence: CASSVVDRGGNEQFF. The complete variable domain, with remaining parts taken from reference TRBV9 and TRBJ2-1, reads DSGVTQTPKHLITATGQRVTLRCSPRSGDLSVYWYQQSLDQGLQFLIQYYNGEERAKGNILERFSAQQFPDLHSELNLSSLELGDSALYFCASSVVDRGGNEQFFGPGTRLTVL.

The table lists this clone with a count of one. The chain uses TRBV5-1 and TRBJ1-6; TRBD1 matches 8 bases. Germline CDR1 and CDR2: SGHRS and YFSETQ. The CDR3 totals 15 residues. V lost 2 bases and J lost 9; bases outside the gene matches: 7. The DNA for the CDR3 is TGCGCCAGCAGCTTCAGAACAGGGGGAGGTTCACCCCTCCACTTT. This translates into CASSFRTGGGSPLHF.

The V call is TRBV11-2, the J call TRBJ1-6, with 7 bases fitting TRBD1. The CDR3 length is 17 residues. V was pared by 1 base and J by 0 bases, with 3 bases of the junction left unmatched. From germline, CDR1 is SGHAT and CDR2 FQNNGV. The CDR3 reads CASSLVGDSSYNSPLHF. The CDR3 DNA follows: TGTGCCAGCAGCTTAGTTGGGGACAGCTCCTATAATTCACCCCTCCACTTT.

This clone occurred a few times. The chain recombines TRBV6-5 with TRBJ2-7; TRBD1 matches 11 bases. This CDR3 is 15 amino acids long. Unmatched junction bases numbered 9, after V lost 5 bases and J lost 6 bases. The germline V gene has CDR1 MNHEY and CDR2 SVGAGI. CDR3 nucleotides: TGTGCCAGCAGTAGCCCAAGGACAGGGGGCGGCGAGCAGTACTTC. Its protein product is CASSSPRTGGGEQYF.

This clone has a handful of counts. J is TRBJ2-5 and V is TRBV7-9; 7 bases map to TRBD2. The CDR3 runs 14 residues. V lost 1 base and J lost 5; bases outside the gene matches: 4. In germline, CDR1 is SEHNR, CDR2 FQNEAQ (reference sequence). CDR3 sequence: CASSLERGGETQYF. The CDR3 region has the DNA TGTGCCAGCAGCTTAGAGCGGGGAGGGGAGACCCAGTACTTC. The full variable domain, in which reference TRBV7-9 and TRBJ2-5 provide the parts outside the CDR3, is DTGVSQNPRHKITKRGQNVTFRCDPISEHNRLYWYRQTLGQGPEFLTYFQNEAQLEKSRLLSDRFSAERPKGSFSTLEIQRTEQGDSAMYLCASSLERGGETQYFGPGTRLLVL.

This clone is medium-sized. This chain joins TRBV7-9 and TRBJ2-5; 10 positions agree with TRBD1. This CDR3 has 16 residues. From germline, CDR1 is SEHNR and CDR2 FQNEAQ (reference sequence). J gave up 1 base and V 4 bases, and 6 bases lay outside the gene matches. The CDR3 coding sequence is TGTGCCAGCAGCTCGAGGACAGGGGGGATCCAAGAGACCCAGTACTTC. It encodes CASSSRTGGIQETQYF.

In this sample, this clone turned up a few times. The chain recombines TRBV5-4 with TRBJ2-5; 12 nucleotides align to TRBD2. Per the germline V gene, CDR1 is SGHNT and CDR2 is YYREEE (reference sequence). J gave up 4 bases and V 3 bases, and 7 bases lay outside the gene matches. The CDR3 sequence is 16 residues long. CDR3 protein: CASSSPSGRAIETQYF. The CDR3 DNA is TGTGCCAGCAGCTCTCCTAGCGGGAGGGCCATAGAGACCCAGTACTTC.

The rearrangement joins TRBV28 to TRBJ2-7; D not certain. This CDR3 spans 13 amino acids. Trimming shortened V by 3 bases and J by 3 bases, and 9 bases separated the two germline ends. Germline V CDR1 and CDR2: MDHEN, SYDVKM. CDR3 region: CASSFGPLYEQYF. CDR3 nucleotide sequence: TGTGCCAGCAGTTTTGGGCCCCTCTACGAGCAGTACTTC.

The chain carries TRBV28 and TRBJ2-7, with D hard to call. The CDR3 runs 12 residues. Germline V gene lookup returns CDR1 MDHEN and CDR2 SYDVKM. V was cut by 2 bases and J by 4 bases, with 6 bases left in between. CDR3 sequence: CASSLPRYEQYF. In nucleotides, the CDR3 is TGTGCCAGCAGTTTACCACGGTACGAGCAGTACTTC.

The sample holds a few counts of this clone. The chain links TRBV7-2 to TRBJ2-7, with 8 bases that match TRBD2. There are 13 residues in the CDR3. The germline V gene encodes CDR1 SGHTA and CDR2 FQGNSA. The V gene end was trimmed by 11 bases and the J gene end by 7 bases; junction bases not matched to a gene: 13. This chain's CDR3 is CAERQTSGGEQYF. CDR3 nucleotide sequence: TGTGCCGAGCGGCAAACCAGCGGGGGAGAGCAGTACTTC.

This clone was seen only a few times. The J gene is TRBJ2-7, the V gene TRBV4-3; 7 bases line up with TRBD1. Germline loops: CDR1 LGHNA, CDR2 YSLEER. Losses at the gene ends were 1 base for V and 4 bases for J; bases not matched to a gene: 7. This CDR3 spans 15 amino acids. Here the CDR3 reads CASSQVATGYYEQYF. For the CDR3, the DNA is TGCGCCAGCAGCCAAGTTGCGACAGGGTATTACGAGCAGTACTTC.

This rearrangement joins TRBV7-6 to TRBJ2-1, with a possible D match to TRBD2 (5 bases). Germline V gives CDR1 SGHVS, CDR2 FNYEAQ. The germline V and J ends were trimmed by 4 bases and 3 bases, with 16 bases remaining between them. This CDR3 is built from 16 residues. This CDR3 reads CASSSTVAGGYNEQFF. For the CDR3, the DNA is TGTGCCAGCAGCTCGACGGTGGCGGGTGGCTACAATGAGCAGTTCTTC.

This chain connects TRBV7-3 to TRBJ1-1; 9 bases map to TRBD1. The CDR3 contains 16 residues. Germline trimming cut 5 bases from V and 4 bases from J; bases unmatched to any gene: 11. The germline V gene has CDR1 SGHTA and CDR2 FQGTGA. CDR3 sequence (DNA): TGTGCCAGCAGCCCCAACAGGGGGCGGTTCCCCACTGAAGCTTTCTTT. Its translation: CASSPNRGRFPTEAFF.

The chain is built from TRBV14 and TRBJ1-1, with D hard to call. The CDR3 runs 13 residues. Germline CDR1 and CDR2: SGHDN and FVKESK. V lost 0 bases to trimming and J lost 3 bases, with 5 bases between them. CDR3 DNA: TGTGCCAGCAGCCAAGACGGGGACACTGAAGCTTTCTTT. This encodes CASSQDGDTEAFF. The whole variable domain, remainder taken from reference TRBV14 and TRBJ1-1, is EAGVTQFPSHSVIEKGQTVTLRCDPISGHDNLYWYRRVMGKEIKFLLHFVKESKQDESGMPNNRFLAERTGGTYSTLKVQPAELEDSGVYFCASSQDGDTEAFFGQGTRLTVV.

This clone has just a few counts. The chain links TRBV10-2 to TRBJ1-4; D is ambiguous. Germline CDR1 and CDR2: WSHSY and SAAADI. Trimming shortened V by 6 bases and J by 7 bases, and 15 bases separated the two germline ends. There are 14 residues in the CDR3. The CDR3 sequence: CASRQRGNGEKLFF. The CDR3, as DNA: TGCGCCAGCAGACAACGGGGAAATGGTGAAAAACTGTTTTTT.

This clone was observed a few times. This chain joins TRBV7-2 and TRBJ1-6; D not certain. V lost 1 base and J lost 7, with 11 bases in between. The CDR3 is made up of 15 amino acids. Germline assignment: CDR1 SGHTA and CDR2 FQGNSA. The CDR3 loop is CASSLVWASNSPLHF. The DNA of the CDR3 is TGTGCCAGCAGCTTAGTATGGGCTTCCAATTCACCCCTCCACTTT.

This chain connects TRBV30 to TRBJ2-7, with D perhaps matching TRBD1 (6 bases). Per the germline V gene, CDR1 is GTSNPN and CDR2 is SVGIG (reference sequence). Trimming cost V 3 bases and J 2 bases, with 14 bases left between them. This CDR3 is built from 14 residues. This chain's CDR3 is CAWSQGLGTYEQYF. The DNA of the CDR3 is TGTGCCTGGAGCCAGGGGCTGGGGACCTACGAGCAGTACTTC.

Only a few counts were recorded for this clone. This specimen includes other DNA sequences encoding the same CDR3. This chain links TRBV20-1 with TRBJ2-1; D is uncertain. V was clipped by 6 bases and J by 7 bases, with 10 bases between them. Germline loops: CDR1 DFQATT, CDR2 SNEGSKA (reference sequence). CDR3 length equals 11 residues. The CDR3 here is CSAPTKNEQFF. The CDR3 DNA follows: TGCAGTGCCCCAACTAAAAATGAGCAGTTCTTC.